A single sample gave rise to the 20 T cell receptor beta chains below, sequenced in a study of T cell responses to AZD1222 COVID-19 vaccine. Using immunoSEQ multiplex PCR, the repertoire was profiled, and TCRdb retains in-frame clones only, with some absent. The sample yields 140,000 or so clones, about 92% seen once. Sequencing was performed on peripheral blood, taken after recovery from COVID-19. The source is an adult who had recovered from COVID-19.

The chain carries TRBV14 and TRBJ2-1; D may be TRBD2 (5 bases). Germline CDR1 is SGHDN and CDR2 is FVKESK. Trimming removed 3 bases from V and 5 bases from J, with 17 bases in between. This CDR3 spans 16 amino acids. The CDR3 loop reads CASSQFTGLDHNEQFF. In nucleotides, the CDR3 is TGTGCCAGCAGCCAGTTTACGGGGTTAGACCACAATGAGCAGTTCTTC.

This rearrangement joins TRBV18 to TRBJ1-5; weak D call: TRBD1 (6 bases). Trimming took off 4 bases at V and 6 bases at J, with 19 bases between the two ends. This CDR3 is 16 amino acids long. CDR1 and CDR2 (germline): KGHSH, LQKENI. The CDR3 region has the DNA TGTGCCAGCTCACGCTATCAGGCGACAGGACCTCAGCCCCAGCATTTT. Translation: CASSRYQATGPQPQHF.

Written as DNA, the CDR3 is TGTGCCAGCAGTATCCGAGGGGAGCTGTTTTTT. Encoded protein: CASSIRGELFF. The chain joins TRBV11-3 to TRBJ2-2; D is unresolved. V was clipped by 6 bases and J by 8 bases, with 7 bases between them. Germline V gene data show CDR1 as SGHNT and CDR2 as YENEEA. The CDR3 totals 11 residues.

This clone was seen once. The V gene is TRBV10-1, the J gene TRBJ2-1; 9 positions agree with TRBD1. Germline lookup yields CDR1 WNHNN and CDR2 SYGVQD (reference sequence). V gave up 6 bases and J gave up 5 bases; unmatched junction bases: 5. This CDR3 is 14 amino acids long. The CDR3 loop reads CASSRDRANNEQFF. The CDR3 region has the DNA TGCGCCAGCAGCCGGGACAGGGCGAACAATGAGCAGTTCTTC.

This chain connects TRBV4-1 to TRBJ1-4, with D possibly being TRBD1 (5 bases). Trimming removed 4 bases at V and 8 bases at J, with 14 bases between. CDR1 is MGHRA and CDR2 is YSYEKL in the germline V gene. This CDR3 comprises 14 residues. The CDR3, as DNA: TGCGCCAGCAGCCTCAGGGCGGGTGAAGAAAAACTGTTTTTT. It translates to CASSLRAGEEKLFF.

This chain connects TRBV10-3 to TRBJ1-6; no clear D. The germline gives CDR1 ENHRY, CDR2 SYGVKD. V lost 6 bases and J 6 bases, leaving 9 bases between the germline ends. This CDR3 is built from 13 residues. CDR3 sequence reads: CAISGIVNSPLHF. CDR3 bases: TGTGCCATCAGCGGGATTGTTAATTCACCCCTCCACTTT.

CDR3 DNA sequence: TGCGCCAGCAGCGGAACTAGCGGGAGTATGAATGAGCAGTTCTTC. Its translation is CASSGTSGSMNEQFF. The chain links TRBV5-1 to TRBJ2-1; 11 bases align to TRBD2. Germline CDR1 is SGHRS and CDR2 is YFSETQ. The V segment lost 4 bases and the J segment 7 bases; nucleotides outside the gene matches: 7. The CDR3 runs 15 residues.

This chain joins TRBV3-1 (or the pseudogene TRBV3-2) and TRBJ1-5, with no clear D. Germline CDR1 reads LGHDT; CDR2 reads YNNKEL (reference sequence). This CDR3 spans 16 amino acids. Trimming cost V 2 bases and J 6 bases, with 17 bases left between them. The CDR3 here is CASSQFSAGFIQPQHF. As DNA, the CDR3 is TGTGCCAGCAGCCAATTTTCCGCCGGTTTCATTCAGCCCCAGCATTTT.

The chain is built from TRBV19 and TRBJ1-1; D ambiguous. Deletions cut 3 bases from V and 0 bases from J, with 5 bases between. The germline gives CDR1 LNHDA, CDR2 SQIVND (reference sequence). This CDR3 region has 13 residues. CDR3 bases: TGTGCCAGTAGTATCAGCCTGAACACTGAAGCTTTCTTT. Encoded protein: CASSISLNTEAFF.

The rearrangement uses TRBV28 and TRBJ2-5; 8 nucleotides line up with TRBD1. Germline values: CDR1 MDHEN, CDR2 SYDVKM. With V trimmed by 10 bases and J by 2 bases, 9 bases remained unmatched. This CDR3 has 14 residues. The CDR3, as DNA: TGTGCCACCCGAACAGGGGGGCGGCAAGAGACCCAGTACTTC. Residues: CATRTGGRQETQYF.

V is TRBV27 and J is TRBJ2-1; D is possibly TRBD2 (6 bases). CDR1 and CDR2 from the germline V gene are MNHEY and SMNVEV (reference sequence). The V end lost 8 bases, the J end lost 0 bases, and 14 bases lay between the germline ends. This CDR3 spans 15 amino acids. The CDR3: CASRTRRGSYNEQFF. The CDR3 bases are TGTGCCAGCCGGACGCGGCGGGGCTCCTACAATGAGCAGTTCTTC.

In this sample, this clone turned up a few times. The chain uses TRBV12-3 or TRBV12-4 and TRBJ2-2, with D tentatively TRBD1 (5 bases). V shed 10 bases and J shed 0 bases, with 9 bases lying between them. The CDR3 extends over 13 amino acids. CDR3 region: CATPTANTGELFF. CDR3 bases: TGTGCCACCCCGACAGCGAACACCGGGGAGCTGTTTTTT.

The genes are TRBV6-5 and TRBJ1-6, with D perhaps matching TRBD1 (6 bases). Germline V gene data show CDR1 as MNHEY and CDR2 as SVGAGI. The CDR3 is 16 residues long. Trimming took 3 bases from V and 7 from J, leaving 16 bases between them. The DNA of the CDR3 is TGTGCCAGCAGTTATAAGGGGGGTAATCTAAATTCACCCCTCCACTTT. It translates to CASSYKGGNLNSPLHF.

The V call is TRBV20-1, the J call TRBJ1-2; D gene unclear. There are 11 residues in the CDR3. Germline-derived CDR1 and CDR2 are DFQATT and SNEGSKA (reference sequence). The V and J ends lost 3 bases and 8 bases respectively, with 10 bases between them. The DNA for the CDR3 is TGCAGTGCTAGGCGGAAAGAAGGCTACACCTTC. Translation gives CSARRKEGYTF.

V gene TRBV5-1 combines with J gene TRBJ2-1; 7 bases map to TRBD1. The CDR3 is 13 amino acids. After removal of 3 bases from V and 6 bases from J, the junction contained 3 bases not matched to a gene. Germline-derived CDR1 and CDR2 are SGHRS and YFSETQ. This CDR3 is CASSWTGPNEQFF. DNA for the CDR3: TGCGCCAGCAGCTGGACAGGTCCCAATGAGCAGTTCTTC.

V and J are TRBV18 and TRBJ2-7, with D tentatively TRBD1 (6 bases). Germline loops: CDR1 KGHSH, CDR2 LQKENI. V shed 4 bases and J shed 0 bases, with 13 bases lying between them. The length of the CDR3 is 15 residues. Here the CDR3 reads CASSHAGQLSYEQYF. The CDR3 DNA reads TGTGCCAGCTCACACGCCGGACAGCTCTCCTACGAGCAGTACTTC.

The chain combines TRBV18 with TRBJ1-2; a weak D match, TRBD1 (6 bases). V dropped 5 bases and J dropped 8 bases, with 24 bases sitting between them. This CDR3 is 16 amino acids long. In germline, CDR1 is KGHSH, CDR2 LQKENI. CDR3 protein: CASSSGPGDRSRGYTF. In DNA, the CDR3 is TGTGCCAGCTCATCAGGCCCAGGGGACCGATCTCGGGGCTACACCTTC.

The V gene is TRBV4-1, the J gene TRBJ2-1; D not resolved. The V gene lost 5 bases and the J gene lost 0 bases, with 17 bases spanning the gap. The CDR3 totals 17 residues. The germline CDR1 and CDR2 sequences are MGHRA and YSYEKL. CDR3 nucleotides: TGCGCCAGCAGCTCTAATCCCCCGGTTAGCTCCTACAATGAGCAGTTCTTC. This encodes CASSSNPPVSSYNEQFF.

The genes are TRBV6-6 and TRBJ1-6; TRBD1 agrees at 9 bases. This CDR3 has 14 residues. J gave up 11 bases and V 5 bases, and 7 bases lay outside the gene matches. Germline values: CDR1 MNHNY, CDR2 SVGAGI (reference sequence). The CDR3 here is CASSNDRGNPPLHF. The CDR3 DNA reads TGTGCCAGCAGTAACGACAGGGGGAATCCACCCCTCCACTTT.

The chain is built from TRBV27 and TRBJ2-5; no clear D gene. V lost 2 bases and J lost 4, with 11 bases in between. This CDR3 has 14 residues. Germline loops: CDR1 MNHEY, CDR2 SMNVEV (reference sequence). CDR3 sequence (DNA): TGTGCCAGCAGTTTAACCCCCCTTGGAGAGACCCAGTACTTC. Protein: CASSLTPLGETQYF.